These T cell receptor beta chains were read from a single sample in a study of identical twins. TCRdb processed the 5' RACE reads anew with MiXCR; each CDR3 protein has one entry. This repertoire shows a few hundred thousand distinct CDR3 sequences, approximately 10% found once; its top ten account for more than 8.5%. Sequencing was performed on memory T cells sorted from blood. These receptors originate from a man aged 50 to 59 in good health. Each CDR3 is given with its conserved first and last residue. The D gene is left open where the match is weak. Clone size is stated in some rows and not others, as once, few, many or a class when expanded.

>TRBD1|TRBJ1-1|-|TRBV4-3
TGCGCCAGCAGCCAAGATATCCTTCGGGACAGTTTGCTGAACACTGAAGCTTTCTTT
CASSQDILRDSLLNTEAFF
>-|TRBJ2-3|-|TRBV12-3/TRBV12-4
TGTGCCAGCAGACGGGCAGTGAGCACAGATACGCAGTATTTT
CASRRAVSTDTQYF
>-|TRBJ2-3|-|TRBV15
TGTGCCACCAGCAGAGCTACAGGAAATACGCAGTATTTT
CATSRATGNTQYF
>TRBD2|TRBJ2-2|-|TRBV27
TGTGCCAGCAGTTTAATTAGCGGGGGGGCCGACGGGGAGCTGTTTTTT
CASSLISGGADGELFF
>-|TRBJ2-1|few|TRBV6-5
TGTGCCAGCAGTTACAGAGGGGAATCAGGGTTAAGCAATGAGCAGTTCTTC
CASSYRGESGLSNEQFF
>-|TRBJ2-7|many|TRBV6-5
TGTGCCAGCAGTTACTACCGGGATTTCGACTACGAGCAGTACTTC
CASSYYRDFDYEQYF
>TRBD1|TRBJ1-2|few|TRBV4-2
TGTGCCAGCAGCCAGACCGGGACAGGGGACTATGGCTACACCTTC
CASSQTGTGDYGYTF
>-|TRBJ2-1|-|TRBV3-1
TGTGCCAGCAGCCAAGAGACGACCGGCTACAATGAGCAGTTCTTC
CASSQETTGYNEQFF
>-|TRBJ1-2|few|TRBV5-6
TGTGCCAGCAGCGACACCGTTAACTATGGCTACACCTTC
CASSDTVNYGYTF
>TRBD1|TRBJ1-5|many|TRBV27
TGTGCCAGCAGTTTATCGGGACAGGTTGGGCTGGATCAGCCCCAGCATTTT
CASSLSGQVGLDQPQHF
>-|TRBJ1-2|few|TRBV5-1
TGCGCCAGCAGCGCCGGGGGTGGTTATGGCTACACCTTC
CASSAGGGYGYTF
>-|TRBJ2-7|-|TRBV30
TGTGCCTGGAGTTCCCCCAGGGAAGGCCGTTATTCCTACGAGCAGTACTTC
CAWSSPREGRYSYEQYF
>-|TRBJ1-6|-|TRBV20-1
TGCAGTGCTAGAGACCGGGGACCCAATTCACCCCTCCACTTT
CSARDRGPNSPLHF
>TRBD1|TRBJ1-2|-|TRBV28
TGTGCCAGCACAGCAGGGGGCGTACAAAGTGGCTACACCTTC
CASTAGGVQSGYTF
>-|TRBJ2-1|-|TRBV12-3/TRBV12-4
TGTGCCAGCAGTCCCCACATGCGGCCCTACAATGAGCAGTTCTTC
CASSPHMRPYNEQFF
>-|TRBJ1-2|many|TRBV19
TGTGCCAGTAGCCCCGGGAACTATGGCTACACCTTC
CASSPGNYGYTF
>-|TRBJ1-4|-|TRBV5-1
TGCGCCAGCAGCTTGGGAACTAATGAAAAACTGTTTTTT
CASSLGTNEKLFF
>-|TRBJ2-1|-|TRBV6-1
TGTGCCAGCAGTCCCCCGGGAGCTTACTACAATGAGCAGTTCTTC
CASSPPGAYYNEQFF
>TRBD1|TRBJ2-1|many|TRBV5-5
TGTGCCAGCAGCTTGCTGGACAGGGGGCTTTGGAATGAGCAGTTCTTC
CASSLLDRGLWNEQFF
>TRBD2|TRBJ2-1|few|TRBV20-1
TGCAGTGCTAGAGAGTGGACTAGCTTTATCGAGCAGTTCTTC
CSAREWTSFIEQFF
>TRBD1|TRBJ1-5|few|TRBV4-1
TGCGCCAGCAGCCAAGGACAGGGGGTTGGGGCTAATCGGCCCCAGCATTTT
CASSQGQGVGANRPQHF
>-|TRBJ2-7|many|TRBV20-1
TGCAGTGCTGCGAATCAGAAGCTCTCCTACGAGCAGTACTTC
CSAANQKLSYEQYF
>TRBD2|TRBJ2-5|many|TRBV7-6
TGTGCCAGCAGCCAAGATTCCCCTAGCGGGGGCGCGGAGACCCAGTACTTC
CASSQDSPSGGAETQYF
>-|TRBJ2-4|-|TRBV14
TGTGCCAGCAGTCGTGACTCGGGGGCCCAAAACATTCAGTACTTC
CASSRDSGAQNIQYF
>TRBD1|TRBJ1-2|-|TRBV6-1
TGTGCCAGCAGCCGGGACAGGGTTACCTATGGCTACACCTTC
CASSRDRVTYGYTF
>-|TRBJ1-5|-|TRBV2
TGTGCCAGCAGTGAACTGGGCGGAAATCAGCCCCAGCATTTT
CASSELGGNQPQHF
>-|TRBJ2-7|many|TRBV3-1
TGTGCCAGCAGCCGGAATAGCGGAGACTACGAGCAGTACTTC
CASSRNSGDYEQYF
>TRBD2|TRBJ2-5|-|TRBV10-1
TGCGCCAGCAGTCATCTAGCGGGGGGGCCAGAGACCCAGTACTTC
CASSHLAGGPETQYF
>TRBD2|TRBJ2-2|many|TRBV27
TGTGCCAGCAGTCGACTAGCGGGGAATAGAGCGTCCGGGGAGCTGTTTTTT
CASSRLAGNRASGELFF
>TRBD1|TRBJ1-4|many|TRBV4-1
TGCGCCAGCAGCCAAGCAGGGGGGACTAATGAAAAACTGTTTTTT
CASSQAGGTNEKLFF
>-|TRBJ2-3|few|TRBV7-6
TGTGCCAGCAGCTCAAAATGGATGAGGGGGTCTAGCACAGATACGCAGTATTTT
CASSSKWMRGSSTDTQYF
>TRBD1|TRBJ2-1|-|TRBV12-3/TRBV12-4
TGTGCCAGCAGACTGGGACAGGACAATGAGCAGTTCTTC
CASRLGQDNEQFF
>-|TRBJ2-5|many|TRBV5-8
TGTGCCAGCAGCTTTTTAGGCGGCGAGCAAGAGACCCAGTACTTC
CASSFLGGEQETQYF
>TRBD2|TRBJ2-2|many|TRBV5-5
TGTGCCAGCAGCTTCTCCGGGACTAGCACCGGGGAGCTGTTTTTT
CASSFSGTSTGELFF
>-|TRBJ2-2|-|TRBV20-1
TGCAGTGCTATTGGAGTGGGAGGGGAGCTGTTTTTT
CSAIGVGGELFF
>-|TRBJ1-2|-|TRBV12-3/TRBV12-4
TGTGCCAGCAGAAAATTTGGGACCGCTTATGGCTACACCTTC
CASRKFGTAYGYTF
>TRBD1|TRBJ2-1|many|TRBV27
TGTGCCAGCAGTACCTGGACAGGGGCGGTTGAGCAGTTCTTC
CASSTWTGAVEQFF
>-|TRBJ2-7|-|TRBV24-1
TGTGCCACCAGTGATGCCGAGAGGGAGCAGTACTTC
CATSDAEREQYF
>-|TRBJ2-3|few|TRBV7-2
TGTGCCAGCAGCTTGGGATATACGCAGTATTTT
CASSLGYTQYF
>TRBD2|TRBJ2-1|-|TRBV5-4
TGTGCCAGCAGCCCCGGGGGGTCTACAGGACGGGTGCAGTTCTTC
CASSPGGSTGRVQFF
>-|TRBJ2-2|-|TRBV7-2
TGTGCCAGCAGCTTAATTCAGGGGTCCACCGGGGAGCTGTTTTTT
CASSLIQGSTGELFF
>-|TRBJ2-5|-|TRBV4-3
TGCGCCAGCAGCCAAGCAGTAGGGCCACAAGAGACCCAGTACTTC
CASSQAVGPQETQYF
>-|TRBJ2-1|many|TRBV6-2/TRBV6-3
TGTGCCAGCAGTTCTTATGGGTCTGAGCAGTTCTTC
CASSSYGSEQFF
>-|TRBJ2-3|-|TRBV5-1
TGCGCCAGCAGCCTCGGGACAGCGGGAGATACGCAGTATTTT
CASSLGTAGDTQYF
>-|TRBJ1-2|many|TRBV9
TGTGCCAGCAGCCCTGGGTTAAGAGGGCATGGCTACACCTTC
CASSPGLRGHGYTF
>-|TRBJ1-6|many|TRBV20-1
TGCAGTGCCGTCCAGGGCCCCTATAATTCACCCCTCCACTTT
CSAVQGPYNSPLHF
>-|TRBJ2-3|few|TRBV20-1
TGCAGTGCTAGCGGGGGCAGGGGAGAAGATACGCAGTATTTT
CSASGGRGEDTQYF
>-|TRBJ2-5|few|TRBV10-3
TGTGCCATCGCCGACGGATACCAAGAGACCCAGTACTTC
CAIADGYQETQYF
>TRBD2|TRBJ2-1|few|TRBV4-2
TGTGCCAGCAGCCAAGAGACTAGCGGCTCCTACAATGAGCAGTTCTTC
CASSQETSGSYNEQFF
>-|TRBJ2-7|few|TRBV20-1
TGCAGTGCTAGAGATCTAACGGGGCCGAGGGCCTACGAGCAGTACTTC
CSARDLTGPRAYEQYF
>-|TRBJ2-5|many|TRBV30
TGTGCCTGGAGTTGGGTCAGGGGATATCAAGAGACCCAGTACTTC
CAWSWVRGYQETQYF
>-|TRBJ2-1|many|TRBV7-2
TGTGCCAGCAGCTTAGCTAGCGAGAGGAATGAGCAGTTCTTC
CASSLASERNEQFF
>-|TRBJ1-2|many|TRBV11-2
TGTGCCAGCAGCTTTCGCTCGTTTTCGCCCAGTCGGCGCTATGGCTACACCTTC
CASSFRSFSPSRRYGYTF
>-|TRBJ2-7|many|TRBV5-6
TGTGCCAGCAGCTTGGAGCAGGGGAGAGGAGGACACTACGAGCAGTACTTC
CASSLEQGRGGHYEQYF
>TRBD2|TRBJ2-3|few|TRBV3-1
TGTGCCAGCAGCCAAGATCTGGCGGGGGTAACGACAGATACGCAGTATTTT
CASSQDLAGVTTDTQYF
>-|TRBJ1-1|-|TRBV7-2
TGTGCCAGCAGCTTAGAGCCGGGGAACACTGAAGCTTTCTTT
CASSLEPGNTEAFF
>TRBD2|TRBJ2-1|few|TRBV7-2
TGTGCCAGCAGCTGGGGACTAGCGGGAGGAGACAATGAGCAGTTCTTC
CASSWGLAGGDNEQFF
>-|TRBJ1-6|few|TRBV20-1
TGCAGTGCTAGACAGACAGGTTCTAATTCACCCCTCCACTTT
CSARQTGSNSPLHF